One sample yielded the 13 T cell receptor beta chains listed below, sequenced in a study of low-dose radiotherapy and immunotherapy resistance in tumors. With TRAV- and TRBV-specific primers, first-strand cDNA was made, covering the alpha and beta chains. The authors ran around 18 PCR cycles to amplify TCRs with a constant-region primer and V-primer adapter. In TCRdb, the reads were re-called with MiXCR into one record per CDR3 protein. The data show about 30,000 distinct CDR3 sequences, less than 65% seen once. The time point denotes: after trial treatment. Regarding treatment: LDRT plus nivolumab, ipilimumab, low-dose cyclophosphamide and aspirin (RACIN trial). The material sequenced was PBMCs, taken after low-dose radiotherapy plus immunotherapy. The receptor set was obtained from a male donor with gallbladder cancer.

This clonotype occurred a few times. The chain has TRBV5-4 and TRBJ2-3; D not certain. Between the trimmed V and J ends, which lost 0 bases and 2 bases, there was a span of 1 base. CDR3 length equals 12 residues. Germline CDR1 reads SGHNT; CDR2 reads YYREEE (reference sequence). CDR3 protein: CASSLATDTQYF. CDR3 coding DNA: TGTGCCAGCAGCTTGGCCACAGATACGCAGTATTTT. Using reference TRBV5-4 and TRBJ2-3 for the parts outside the CDR3, the full variable domain is ETGVTQSPTHLIKTRGQQVTLRCSSQSGHNTVSWYQQALGQGPQFIFQYYREEENGRGNFPPRFSGLQFPNYSSELNVNALELDDSALYLCASSLATDTQYFGPGTRLTVL.

The chain couples TRBV20-1 to TRBJ2-7; D is tentatively TRBD1 or TRBD2 (5 bases each). This CDR3 is 13 amino acids long. The V and J ends lost 3 bases and 2 bases respectively, with 11 bases between them. Germline V CDR1 and CDR2: DFQATT, SNEGSKA (reference sequence). CDR3 amino acids: CSASDGAAYEQYF. The CDR3 nucleotides are TGCAGTGCTAGTGACGGGGCGGCCTACGAGCAGTACTTC.

The chain joins TRBV6-2 or TRBV6-3 to TRBJ1-4; 7 positions agree with TRBD1. Unmatched junction bases numbered 7, after V lost 11 bases and J lost 4 bases. The germline V gene has CDR1 MNHEY and CDR2 SVGEGT. This CDR3 is 13 amino acids long. DNA of the CDR3: TGTGCCTCCTCGGGACAGATTAATGAAAAACTGTTTTTT. Translating gives CASSGQINEKLFF.

This clonotype was counted many times. The rearrangement uses TRBV30 and TRBJ1-1, with D unclear. Germline values: CDR1 GTSNPN, CDR2 SVGIG (reference sequence). The V end lost 0 bases, the J end lost 0 bases, and 17 bases lay between the germline ends. There are 17 residues in the CDR3. The CDR3 here is CAWSVITARSMNTEAFF. CDR3 sequence (DNA): TGTGCCTGGAGTGTAATAACGGCACGGAGTATGAACACTGAAGCTTTCTTT.

This clonotype was counted many times. A far larger clone is only one base removed, so a read error is likely. The chain combines TRBV6-5 with TRBJ2-1; 11 bases map to TRBD1. Germline loops: CDR1 MNHEY, CDR2 SVGAGI. The J segment lost 6 bases and the V segment lost 5 bases, leaving 9 bases of the junction unmatched. The CDR3 runs 16 residues. The CDR3 region is CASSPEGQGACNEQFF. The DNA for the CDR3 is TGTGCCAGCAGTCCCGAAGGACAGGGGGCCTGCAATGAGCAGTTCTTC.

The rearrangement joins TRBV5-1 to TRBJ2-5, with a tentative D call TRBD2 (5 bases). Germline V gene lookup returns CDR1 SGHRS and CDR2 YFSETQ. The V gene lost 3 bases and the J gene lost 5 bases, with 14 bases spanning the gap. This CDR3 has 14 residues. The chain's CDR3 is CASSYQEAAETQYF. CDR3 DNA sequence: TGCGCCAGCAGCTACCAGGAGGCCGCTGAGACCCAGTACTTC.

The rearrangement links TRBV20-1 to TRBJ1-3, with 11 bases identical to TRBD1. The V gene's germline CDR1 is DFQATT and CDR2 SNEGSKA (reference sequence). The CDR3 length is 16 residues. V was clipped by 0 bases and J by 4 bases; unmatched bases: 5. The CDR3 loop reads CSARDRDRGMGNTIYF. CDR3 nucleotides: TGCAGTGCTAGAGATAGGGACAGGGGGATGGGAAACACCATATATTTT.

The chain combines TRBV28 with TRBJ2-1; unclear D gene. Trimming stripped 3 bases from V and 1 base from J, with 13 bases between. CDR1 and CDR2 from the germline V gene are MDHEN and SYDVKM. The CDR3 extends over 16 amino acids. The CDR3 region is CASSLWLLTSYNEQFF. CDR3 DNA: TGTGCCAGCAGTTTGTGGCTGCTGACGTCCTACAATGAGCAGTTCTTC.

The genes are TRBV7-2 and TRBJ1-2; TRBD1 agrees at 9 bases. Germline V lookup: CDR1 SGHTA, CDR2 FQGNSA. V shed 5 bases, J shed 4 bases, and the junction held 5 bases outside the gene matches. This CDR3 contains 14 residues. The chain's CDR3 is CASSPDRGFYGYTF. The CDR3 DNA follows: TGTGCCAGCAGCCCGGACAGGGGTTTCTATGGCTACACCTTC.

To note about this clonotype: The likely explanation is a read error, given a far larger clone one base away. The chain couples TRBV18 to TRBJ2-1; TRBD1 aligns across 8 bases. CDR1 is KGHSH, CDR2 LQKENI, per germline. The CDR3 is 13 residues long. J gave up 10 bases and V 5 bases, and 7 bases lay outside the gene matches. The CDR3 nucleotides read TGTGCCAGCTCAATCACGACAGGGGACGAGCAGTTCTTC. Residues: CASSITTGDEQFF.

The chain couples TRBV7-9 to TRBJ2-5, with 9 bases aligning to TRBD2. The V segment lost 5 bases and the J segment 2 bases; nucleotides outside the gene matches: 3. The CDR3 covers 14 residues. Germline CDR1 SEHNR, CDR2 FQNEAQ (reference sequence). Here the CDR3 reads CASSPSGAQETQYF. The DNA for the CDR3 is TGTGCCAGCAGCCCTAGCGGGGCTCAAGAGACCCAGTACTTC.

On this clonotype: Only one base separates this from a far larger clonotype, so it likely reflects a read error. The chain carries TRBV12-3 or TRBV12-4 and TRBJ2-5; 9 nucleotides agree with TRBD2. The CDR3 consists of 14 residues. V gave up 8 bases and J gave up 11 bases; unmatched junction bases: 15. The CDR3 sequence is CASAGLARDNEQYF. For the CDR3, the DNA is TGTGCCAGCGCAGGACTAGCGAGGGACAATGAGCAGTACTTC.

The rearrangement links TRBV9 to TRBJ2-2; 10 bases match TRBD2. This CDR3 spans 15 amino acids. Trimming cost V 3 bases and J 7 bases; bases outside gene matches: 6. Per the germline V gene, CDR1 is SGDLS and CDR2 is YYNGEE. CDR3 nucleotide sequence: TGTGCCAGCAGCGCCCGAACTAGCGGGAACGGGGAGCTGTTTTTT. Translated: CASSARTSGNGELFF.